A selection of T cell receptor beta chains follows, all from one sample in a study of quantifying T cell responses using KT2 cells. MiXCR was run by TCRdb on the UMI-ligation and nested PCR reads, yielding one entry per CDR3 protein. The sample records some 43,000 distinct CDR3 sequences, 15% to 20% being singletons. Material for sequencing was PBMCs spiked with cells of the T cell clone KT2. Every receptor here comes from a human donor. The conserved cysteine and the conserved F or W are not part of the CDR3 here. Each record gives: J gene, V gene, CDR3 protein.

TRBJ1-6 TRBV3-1 ASSQDYNSPLH
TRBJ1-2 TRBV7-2 ASNTKQGWGGYT
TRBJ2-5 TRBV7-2 ASSFRGLETQY
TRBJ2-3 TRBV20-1 SAISGSPDTQY
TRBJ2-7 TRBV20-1 SARDSVERASASEQY
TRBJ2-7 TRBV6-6 ASISGSRHEQY
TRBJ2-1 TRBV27 ASSLQRGRNEQF
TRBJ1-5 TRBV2 ASSGGQGSGQPQH
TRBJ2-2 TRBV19 ASRALGVGGELF
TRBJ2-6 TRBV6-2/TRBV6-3 ASSSNSGANVLT
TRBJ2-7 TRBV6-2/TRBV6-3 ASSTGPLAYEQY